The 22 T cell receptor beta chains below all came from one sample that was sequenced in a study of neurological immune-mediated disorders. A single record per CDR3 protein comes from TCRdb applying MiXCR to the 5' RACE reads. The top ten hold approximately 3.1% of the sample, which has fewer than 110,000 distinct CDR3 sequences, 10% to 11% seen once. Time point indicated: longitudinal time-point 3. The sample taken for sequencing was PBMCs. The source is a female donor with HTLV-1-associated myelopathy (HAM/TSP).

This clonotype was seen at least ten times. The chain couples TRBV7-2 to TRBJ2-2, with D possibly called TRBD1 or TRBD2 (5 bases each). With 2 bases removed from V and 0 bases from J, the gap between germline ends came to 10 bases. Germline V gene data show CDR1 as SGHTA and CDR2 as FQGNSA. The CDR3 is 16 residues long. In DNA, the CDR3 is TGTGCCAGCAGCTTAAACCGAGGGGCGAACACCGGGGAGCTGTTTTTT. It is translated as CASSLNRGANTGELFF. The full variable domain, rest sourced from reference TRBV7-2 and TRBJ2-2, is GAGVSQSPSNKVTEKGKDVELRCDPISGHTALYWYRQSLGQGLEFLIYFQGNSAPDKSGLPSDRFSAERTGGSVSTLTIQRTQQEDSAVYLCASSLNRGANTGELFFGEGSRLTVL.

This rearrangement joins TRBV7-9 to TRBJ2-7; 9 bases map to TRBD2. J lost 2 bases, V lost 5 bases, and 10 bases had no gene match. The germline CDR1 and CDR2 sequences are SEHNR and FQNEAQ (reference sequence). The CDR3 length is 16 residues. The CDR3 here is CASSTMTSGAAYEQYF. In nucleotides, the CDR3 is TGTGCCAGCAGCACAATGACTAGCGGAGCCGCCTACGAGCAGTACTTC.

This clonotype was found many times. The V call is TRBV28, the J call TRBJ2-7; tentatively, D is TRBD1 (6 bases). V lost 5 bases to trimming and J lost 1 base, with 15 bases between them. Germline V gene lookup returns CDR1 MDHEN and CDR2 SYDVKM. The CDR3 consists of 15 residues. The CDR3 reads CASSHSGVGSYEQYF. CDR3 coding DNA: TGTGCCAGCAGTCATTCAGGGGTTGGGTCCTACGAGCAGTACTTC.

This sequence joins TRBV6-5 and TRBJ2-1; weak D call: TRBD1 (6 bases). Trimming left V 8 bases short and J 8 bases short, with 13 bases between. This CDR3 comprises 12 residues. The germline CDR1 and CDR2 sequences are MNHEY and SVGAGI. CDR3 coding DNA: TGTGCCAGCGTAGGACAGACCGATGAGCAGTTCTTC. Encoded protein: CASVGQTDEQFF.

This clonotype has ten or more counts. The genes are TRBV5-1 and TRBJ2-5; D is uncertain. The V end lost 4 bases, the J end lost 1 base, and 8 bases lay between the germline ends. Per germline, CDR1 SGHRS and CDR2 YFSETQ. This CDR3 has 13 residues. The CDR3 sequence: CASSPPVQETQYF. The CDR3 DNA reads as TGCGCCAGCAGCCCCCCTGTCCAAGAGACCCAGTACTTC.

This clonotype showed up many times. CDR3 residues: CSAKSTIRETQYF. DNA of the CDR3: TGCAGTGCTAAAAGCACTATAAGGGAGACCCAGTACTTC. The chain uses TRBV20-1 and TRBJ2-5, with unresolved D. The CDR3 is 13 residues long. Germline V gene lookup returns CDR1 DFQATT and CDR2 SNEGSKA (reference sequence). Trimming cost V 4 bases and J 5 bases, with 14 bases left between them.

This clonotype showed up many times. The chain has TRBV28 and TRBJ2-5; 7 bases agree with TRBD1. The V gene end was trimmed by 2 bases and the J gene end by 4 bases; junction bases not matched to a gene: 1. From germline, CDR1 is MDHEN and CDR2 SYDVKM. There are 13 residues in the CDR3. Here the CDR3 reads CASSLRGPETQYF. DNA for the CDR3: TGTGCCAGCAGTTTAAGGGGGCCAGAGACCCAGTACTTC.

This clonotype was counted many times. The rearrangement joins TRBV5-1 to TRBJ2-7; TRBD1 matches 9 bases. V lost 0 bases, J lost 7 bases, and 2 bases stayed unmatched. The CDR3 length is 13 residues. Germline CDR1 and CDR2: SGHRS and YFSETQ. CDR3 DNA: TGCGCCAGCAGCTTGGGCGACAGGGGGGAGCAGTACTTC. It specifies CASSLGDRGEQYF.

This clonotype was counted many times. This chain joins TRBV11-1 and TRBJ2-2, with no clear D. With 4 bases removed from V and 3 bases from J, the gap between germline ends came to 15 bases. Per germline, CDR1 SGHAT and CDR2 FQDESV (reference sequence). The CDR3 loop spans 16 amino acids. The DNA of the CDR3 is TGTGCCAGCAGCTCGTGGACCGAACGGTACACCGGGGAGCTGTTTTTT. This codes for CASSSWTERYTGELFF.

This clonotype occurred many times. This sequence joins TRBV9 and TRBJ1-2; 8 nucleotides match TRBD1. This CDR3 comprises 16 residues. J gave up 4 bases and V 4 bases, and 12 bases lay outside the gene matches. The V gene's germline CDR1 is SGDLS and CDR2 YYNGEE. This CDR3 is CASSYTSGGEVYGYTF. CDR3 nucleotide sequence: TGTGCCAGCAGCTATACTTCAGGGGGCGAAGTCTATGGCTACACCTTC. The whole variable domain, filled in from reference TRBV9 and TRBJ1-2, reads DSGVTQTPKHLITATGQRVTLRCSPRSGDLSVYWYQQSLDQGLQFLIQYYNGEERAKGNILERFSAQQFPDLHSELNLSSLELGDSALYFCASSYTSGGEVYGYTFGSGTRLTVV.

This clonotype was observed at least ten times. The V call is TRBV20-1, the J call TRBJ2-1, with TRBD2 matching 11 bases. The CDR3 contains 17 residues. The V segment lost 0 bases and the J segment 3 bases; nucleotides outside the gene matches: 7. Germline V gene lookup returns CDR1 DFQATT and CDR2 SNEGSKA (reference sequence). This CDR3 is CSARDIFGTSGYNEQFF. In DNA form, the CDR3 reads TGCAGTGCTAGAGATATTTTCGGGACTAGCGGCTACAATGAGCAGTTCTTC.

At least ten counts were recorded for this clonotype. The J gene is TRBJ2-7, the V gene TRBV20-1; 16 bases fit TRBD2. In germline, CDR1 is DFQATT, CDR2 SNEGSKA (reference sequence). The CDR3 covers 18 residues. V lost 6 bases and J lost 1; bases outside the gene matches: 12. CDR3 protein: CSARTGTSGGATSYEQYF. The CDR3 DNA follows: TGCAGTGCAAGAACCGGGACTAGCGGGGGGGCCACGTCCTACGAGCAGTACTTC.

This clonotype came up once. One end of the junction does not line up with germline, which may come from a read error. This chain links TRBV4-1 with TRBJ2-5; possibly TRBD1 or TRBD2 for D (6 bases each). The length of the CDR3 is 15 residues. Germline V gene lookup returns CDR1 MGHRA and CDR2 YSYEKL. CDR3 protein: CTSSQVGGPKETQYF. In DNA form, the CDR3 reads TGCACCAGCAGCCAAGTCGGGGGCCCCAAAGAGACCCAGTACTTC.

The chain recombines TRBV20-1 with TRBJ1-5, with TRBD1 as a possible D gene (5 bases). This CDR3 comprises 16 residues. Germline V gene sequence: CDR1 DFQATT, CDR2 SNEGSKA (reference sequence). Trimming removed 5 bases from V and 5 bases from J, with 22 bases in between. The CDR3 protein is CSARVFSGTVDQPQHF. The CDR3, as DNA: TGCAGTGCTCGAGTATTTTCCGGGACGGTAGATCAGCCCCAGCATTTT.

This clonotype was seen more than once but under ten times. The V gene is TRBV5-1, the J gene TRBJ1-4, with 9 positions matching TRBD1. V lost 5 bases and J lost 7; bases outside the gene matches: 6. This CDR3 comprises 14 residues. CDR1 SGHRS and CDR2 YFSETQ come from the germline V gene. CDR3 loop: CASRSTGGSEKLFF. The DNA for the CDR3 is TGCGCCAGCAGATCGACAGGGGGGTCTGAAAAACTGTTTTTT.

Here the CDR3 reads CANSLPGGSYNEQFF. The DNA for the CDR3 is TGTGCCAACAGCCTCCCCGGGGGGTCCTACAATGAGCAGTTCTTC. This chain joins TRBV12-3 or TRBV12-4 and TRBJ2-1, with 7 bases identical to TRBD2. Losses at the gene ends were 10 bases for V and 1 base for J; bases not matched to a gene: 10. CDR3 length equals 15 residues.

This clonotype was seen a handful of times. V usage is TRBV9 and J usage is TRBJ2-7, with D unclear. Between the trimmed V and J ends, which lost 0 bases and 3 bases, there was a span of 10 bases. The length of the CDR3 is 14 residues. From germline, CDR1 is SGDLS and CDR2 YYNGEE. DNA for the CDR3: TGTGCCAGCAGCGTAGCGCTAGGGAACTACGAGCAGTACTTC. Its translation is CASSVALGNYEQYF.

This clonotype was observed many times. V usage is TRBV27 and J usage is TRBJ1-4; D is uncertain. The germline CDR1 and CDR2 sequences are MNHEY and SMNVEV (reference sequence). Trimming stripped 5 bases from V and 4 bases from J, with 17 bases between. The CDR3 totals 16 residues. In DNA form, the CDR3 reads TGTGCCAGCAGTGGAAAACCGGGCCTCCTTAATGAAAAACTGTTTTTT. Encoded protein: CASSGKPGLLNEKLFF.

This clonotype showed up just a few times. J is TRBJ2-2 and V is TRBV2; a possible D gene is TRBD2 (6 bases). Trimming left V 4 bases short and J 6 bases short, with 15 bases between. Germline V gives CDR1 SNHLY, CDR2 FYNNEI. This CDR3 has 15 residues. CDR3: CASSGRGMASGELFF. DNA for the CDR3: TGTGCCAGCAGTGGTCGGGGGATGGCCTCCGGGGAGCTGTTTTTT.

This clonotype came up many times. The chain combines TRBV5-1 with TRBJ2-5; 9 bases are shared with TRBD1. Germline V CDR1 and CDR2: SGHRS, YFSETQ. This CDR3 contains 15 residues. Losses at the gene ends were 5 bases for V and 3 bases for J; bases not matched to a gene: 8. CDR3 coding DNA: TGCGCCAGCAGAGGACTACAGGGGGCCAAAGAGACCCAGTACTTC. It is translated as CASRGLQGAKETQYF.

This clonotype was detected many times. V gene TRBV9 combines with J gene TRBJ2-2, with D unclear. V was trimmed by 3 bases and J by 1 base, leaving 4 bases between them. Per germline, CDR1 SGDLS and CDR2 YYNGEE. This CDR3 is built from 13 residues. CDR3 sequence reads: CASSGQNTGELFF. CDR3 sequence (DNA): TGTGCCAGCAGCGGGCAGAACACCGGGGAGCTGTTTTTT.

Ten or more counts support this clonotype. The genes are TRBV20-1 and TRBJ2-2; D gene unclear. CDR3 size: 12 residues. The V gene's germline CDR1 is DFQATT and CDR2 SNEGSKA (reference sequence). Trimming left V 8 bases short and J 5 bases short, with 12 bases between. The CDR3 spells CSKAALTGELFF. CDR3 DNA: TGCAGTAAGGCAGCGCTTACCGGGGAGCTGTTTTTT.